This T cell receptor beta chain comes out of a study of T cell repertoires in cytomegalovirus infection. Overall study context: Public TCR beta signatures provided an indication of both CMV infection and a matching HLA type.

Whole-study results and caveats: It was HLA-C-restricted CMV-specific TCR beta clonotypes that dominated the response ex vivo.

Using its own MiXCR run on the reads, TCRdb lists one record per CDR3 protein. The table lists about 740,000 distinct CDR3 sequences, approximately 34% of them singletons, with around 3% in the top ten. CDR1 MNHNS and CDR2 SASEGT come from the germline V gene. The CDR3 runs to 16 residues. J lost 7 bases, V lost 0 bases, and 11 bases had no gene match. In regard to this clonotype: Its specificity is unknown.

This chain uses TRBV6-1 with TRBJ1-2; 7 bases map to TRBD1. This TCR was recovered from a human donor in good health (CMV status not recorded). Some clones in this sample may be carry-over from other donors' samples. Sequenced sample: PBMCs. The CDR3 DNA is TGTGCCAGCAGTGAAGCGCTTGAGACAGGGCTCGCTGGCTACACCTTC. Translation gives CASSEALETGLAGYTF.